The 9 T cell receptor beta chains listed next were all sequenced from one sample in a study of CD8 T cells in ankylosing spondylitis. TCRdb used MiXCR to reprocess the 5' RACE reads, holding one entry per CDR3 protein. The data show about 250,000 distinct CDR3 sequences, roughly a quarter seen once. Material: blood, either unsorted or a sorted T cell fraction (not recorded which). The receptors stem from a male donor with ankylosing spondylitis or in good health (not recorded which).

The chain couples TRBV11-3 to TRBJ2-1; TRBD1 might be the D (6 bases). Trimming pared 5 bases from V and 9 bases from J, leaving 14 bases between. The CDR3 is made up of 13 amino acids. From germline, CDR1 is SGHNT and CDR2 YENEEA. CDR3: CASSPGGRGEQFF. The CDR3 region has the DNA TGTGCCAGCAGCCCTGGGGGCCGGGGTGAGCAGTTCTTC. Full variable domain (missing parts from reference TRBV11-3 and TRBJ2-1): EAGVVQSPRYKIIEKKQPVAFWCNPISGHNTLYWYLQNLGQGPELLIRYENEEAVDDSQLPKDRFSAERLKGVDSTLKIQPAELGDSAVYLCASSPGGRGEQFFGPGTRLTVL.

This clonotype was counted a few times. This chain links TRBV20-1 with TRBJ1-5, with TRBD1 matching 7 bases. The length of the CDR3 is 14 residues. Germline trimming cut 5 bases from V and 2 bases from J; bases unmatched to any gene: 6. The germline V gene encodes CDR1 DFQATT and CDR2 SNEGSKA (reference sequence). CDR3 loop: CSALDRLGNQPQHF. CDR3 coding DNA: TGCAGTGCTCTGGACAGGCTTGGCAATCAGCCCCAGCATTTT.

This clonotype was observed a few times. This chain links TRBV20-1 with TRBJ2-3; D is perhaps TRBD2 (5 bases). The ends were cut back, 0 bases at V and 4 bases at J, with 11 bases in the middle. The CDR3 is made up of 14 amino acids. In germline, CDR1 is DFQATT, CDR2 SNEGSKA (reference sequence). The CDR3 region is CSARDGRVPDTQYF. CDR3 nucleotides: TGCAGTGCTAGAGATGGGCGGGTCCCAGATACGCAGTATTTT.

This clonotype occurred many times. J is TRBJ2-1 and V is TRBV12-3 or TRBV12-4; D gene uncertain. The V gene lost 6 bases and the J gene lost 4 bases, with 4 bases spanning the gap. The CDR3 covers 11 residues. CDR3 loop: CASSAYNEQFF. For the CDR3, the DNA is TGTGCCAGCAGCGCGTACAATGAGCAGTTCTTC.

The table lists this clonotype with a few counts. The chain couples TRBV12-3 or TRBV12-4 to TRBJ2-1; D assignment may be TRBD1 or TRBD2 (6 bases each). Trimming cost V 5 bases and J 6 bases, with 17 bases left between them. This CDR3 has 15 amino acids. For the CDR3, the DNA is TGTGCCAGCAGTAAACAGGGAGGAAAGGGCAATGAGCAGTTCTTC. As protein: CASSKQGGKGNEQFF.

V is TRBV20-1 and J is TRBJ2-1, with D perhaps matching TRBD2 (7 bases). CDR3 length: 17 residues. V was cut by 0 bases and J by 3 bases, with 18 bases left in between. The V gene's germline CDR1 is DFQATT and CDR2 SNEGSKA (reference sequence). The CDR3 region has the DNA TGCAGTGCTAGAGAGTTCTTGGGGGGGGGGCACTACAATGAGCAGTTCTTC. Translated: CSAREFLGGGHYNEQFF.

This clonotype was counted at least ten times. The CDR3 DNA sequence: TGTGCCAGCACCATACAGGGAACAGATACGCAGTATTTT. Amino acids: CASTIQGTDTQYF. The chain is built from TRBV12-3 or TRBV12-4 and TRBJ2-3; possible D gene TRBD1, 6 bases. V lost 7 bases to trimming and J lost 3 bases, with 11 bases between them. The CDR3 totals 13 residues.

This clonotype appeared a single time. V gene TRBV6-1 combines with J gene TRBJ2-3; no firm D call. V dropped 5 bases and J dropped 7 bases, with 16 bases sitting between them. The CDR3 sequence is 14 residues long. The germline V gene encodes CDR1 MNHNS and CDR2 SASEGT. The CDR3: CASSPGSPQYTQYF. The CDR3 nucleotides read TGTGCCAGCAGTCCAGGATCTCCGCAATATACGCAGTATTTT.

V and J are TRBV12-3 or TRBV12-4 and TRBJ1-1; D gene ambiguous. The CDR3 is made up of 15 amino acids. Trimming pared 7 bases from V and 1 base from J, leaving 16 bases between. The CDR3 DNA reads TGTGCCAGCACCCGCGGGCTCCCAGGGAACACTGAAGCTTTCTTT. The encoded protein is CASTRGLPGNTEAFF.